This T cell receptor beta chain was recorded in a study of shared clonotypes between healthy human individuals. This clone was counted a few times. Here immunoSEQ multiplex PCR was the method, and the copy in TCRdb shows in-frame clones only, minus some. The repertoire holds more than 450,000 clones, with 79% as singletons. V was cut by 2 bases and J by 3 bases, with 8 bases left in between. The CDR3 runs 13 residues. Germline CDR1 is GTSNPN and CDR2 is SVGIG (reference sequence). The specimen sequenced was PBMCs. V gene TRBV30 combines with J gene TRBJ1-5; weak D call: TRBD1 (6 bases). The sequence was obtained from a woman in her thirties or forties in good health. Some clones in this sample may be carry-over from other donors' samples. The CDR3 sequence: CAWSPGDNQPQHF. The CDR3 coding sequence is TGTGCCTGGAGTCCAGGGGACAATCAGCCCCAGCATTTT. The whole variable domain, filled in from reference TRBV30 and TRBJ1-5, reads SQTIHQWPATLVQPVGSPLSLECTVEGTSNPNLYWYRQAAGRGLQLLFYSVGIGQISSEVPQNLSASRPQDRQFILSSKKLLLSDSGFYLCAWSPGDNQPQHFGDGTRLSIL.